The source of this T cell receptor beta chain is a study of blood T cell repertoires in COVID-19. At the level of the study: Both acute and convalescent COVID-19 samples were obtained from the United States, Italy and Spain. In each case, the material was cDNA or gDNA derived from T cells, B-cell-depleted T cells, or PBMCs.

V was cut by 0 bases and J by 2 bases, with 11 bases left in between. This CDR3 has 15 amino acids. From germline, CDR1 is SGHDT and CDR2 YYEEEE. Per the original methods: Amplification of reference gene primers was used by the study to estimate nucleated cell counts. TCRdb's copy holds only in-frame clones and misses some; the assay was immunoSEQ multiplex PCR. The V and J calls and clone size were taken over from that table, and D and trimming were inferred from the DNA. The sample gives around 240,000 clones, about 90% of which show up once; around 2.8% is in the top ten. Input material: peripheral blood. The receptor was derived from a woman aged 25-40 years who had recovered from COVID-19. The V and J genes are TRBV5-6 and TRBJ2-5; perhaps TRBD2 as D (5 bases). The CDR3 DNA is TGTGCCAGCAGCTTGGGGATCCGGGGACAAGAGACCCAGTACTTC. Encoded protein: CASSLGIRGQETQYF.